This is a list of T cell receptor beta chains from one sample in a study of T cell repertoires in cytomegalovirus infection. TCRdb reprocessed the reads via MiXCR and lists one record per CDR3 protein. The sample includes 650,000 to 900,000 distinct CDR3 sequences, around 29% seen only once; the top ten take less than 15%. No cognate antigen is known for these TCRs. The source material was cultured CD8+ T cells from PBMCs, sampled from culture after CMV antigen stimulation. These receptors were collected from a human donor in good health (CMV status not recorded). Some clones in this sample may be carry-over from other donors' samples. Both conserved end residues are part of each CDR3. Fields, in order: D gene, V gene, clone size, J gene, CDR3 protein, CDR3 DNA. The D gene is left open where the match is weak. Where a row states a size, it is once, few, many or the class of an expanded clone; other rows omit it.

D gene: TRBD2; V gene: TRBV7-8; clone size: many; J gene: TRBJ2-3; CDR3 protein: CASSPGLAVADTQYF; CDR3 DNA: TGTGCCAGCAGCCCTGGCCTAGCGGTAGCAGATACGCAGTATTTT
D gene: TRBD1; V gene: TRBV4-1; clone size: -; J gene: TRBJ2-5; CDR3 protein: CASSQEDRGGETQYF; CDR3 DNA: TGCGCCAGCAGCCAAGAGGACAGGGGAGGTGAGACCCAGTACTTC
D gene: -; V gene: TRBV7-3; clone size: few; J gene: TRBJ2-1; CDR3 protein: CASSLSPTPYNEQFF; CDR3 DNA: TGTGCCAGCAGCTTAAGTCCAACTCCCTACAATGAGCAGTTCTTC
D gene: -; V gene: TRBV10-2; clone size: few; J gene: TRBJ2-7; CDR3 protein: CASSELGREQYF; CDR3 DNA: TGCGCCAGCAGTGAACTGGGTAGGGAGCAGTACTTC
D gene: TRBD2; V gene: TRBV7-6; clone size: few; J gene: TRBJ2-3; CDR3 protein: CASSTRGSGSTDTQYF; CDR3 DNA: TGTGCCAGCAGCACGAGAGGTAGCGGGAGCACAGATACGCAGTATTTT
D gene: TRBD1; V gene: TRBV7-2; clone size: many; J gene: TRBJ1-4; CDR3 protein: CASSLGGLPNRGTNEKLFF; CDR3 DNA: TGTGCCAGCAGCTTAGGTGGCCTTCCAAACAGGGGAACTAATGAAAAACTGTTTTTT
D gene: -; V gene: TRBV20-1; clone size: -; J gene: TRBJ2-5; CDR3 protein: CSARTAYQETQYF; CDR3 DNA: TGCAGTGCTAGGACAGCATACCAAGAGACCCAGTACTTC
D gene: TRBD1; V gene: TRBV18; clone size: few; J gene: TRBJ1-2; CDR3 protein: CASSPAGTGDYGYTF; CDR3 DNA: TGTGCCAGCTCACCCGCCGGGACAGGGGACTATGGCTACACCTTC
D gene: -; V gene: TRBV7-2; clone size: few; J gene: TRBJ1-2; CDR3 protein: CASSLDSVASYGYTF; CDR3 DNA: TGTGCCAGCAGCTTAGATTCGGTGGCCTCCTATGGCTACACCTTC
D gene: -; V gene: TRBV7-2; clone size: many; J gene: TRBJ1-1; CDR3 protein: CASSLRWNTEAFF; CDR3 DNA: TGTGCCAGCAGCTTAAGGTGGAACACTGAAGCTTTCTTT
D gene: -; V gene: TRBV27; clone size: many; J gene: TRBJ2-1; CDR3 protein: CASSFPGLNYNEQFF; CDR3 DNA: TGTGCCAGCAGTTTCCCCGGACTAAATTACAATGAGCAGTTCTTC
D gene: -; V gene: TRBV6-5; clone size: -; J gene: TRBJ2-3; CDR3 protein: CASSYLGGGRDGRNTQYF; CDR3 DNA: TGTGCCAGCAGTTATTTGGGGGGAGGTAGGGACGGGAGAAATACGCAGTATTTT
D gene: -; V gene: TRBV24-1; clone size: many; J gene: TRBJ2-1; CDR3 protein: CATSDLTGDSYNEQFF; CDR3 DNA: TGTGCCACCAGTGACCTGACAGGTGACTCCTACAATGAGCAGTTCTTC
D gene: TRBD2; V gene: TRBV7-8; clone size: -; J gene: TRBJ2-5; CDR3 protein: CASSLVRGRGETQHF; CDR3 DNA: TGTGCCAGCAGCTTAGTCCGGGGGCGGGGGGAGACCCAGCACTTC
D gene: -; V gene: TRBV19; clone size: -; J gene: TRBJ1-4; CDR3 protein: CASSPRQVLATNEKLFF; CDR3 DNA: TGTGCCAGTAGTCCACGACAGGTACTTGCAACTAATGAAAAACTGTTTTTT